A few counts support the clone carrying this T cell receptor (beta chain). V lost 1 base, J lost 4 bases, and 7 bases stayed unmatched. Per the germline V gene, CDR1 is SEHNR and CDR2 is FQNEAQ (reference sequence). This CDR3 is 16 amino acids long. The data derive from a study of T-cell memory formation after mild COVID-19. One entry per CDR3 protein, called by TCRdb with MiXCR from the 5' RACE reads. The sample records roughly 600,000 distinct CDR3 sequences, about a sixth being singletons. The sequence came from an adult woman who had mild COVID-19 (a few samples of this study predate the infection). Cell type and time point are not known. The sequenced material came from PBMCs or a T cell subset sorted from them (not recorded which). The chain employs TRBV7-9 and TRBJ2-3; 8 nucleotides line up with TRBD2. The CDR3 DNA follows: TGTGCCAGCAGCTTAGTCGTGCGGGAGGACGCAGATACGCAGTATTTT. It specifies CASSLVVREDADTQYF. The full variable domain, in which reference TRBV7-9 and TRBJ2-3 provide the parts outside the CDR3, is DTGVSQNPRHKITKRGQNVTFRCDPISEHNRLYWYRQTLGQGPEFLTYFQNEAQLEKSRLLSDRFSAERPKGSFSTLEIQRTEQGDSAMYLCASSLVVREDADTQYFGPGTRLTVL.